Listed here are 28 T cell receptor beta chains from one sample, sequenced in a study of T cells after yellow fever vaccination. TCRdb reanalysed the 5' RACE reads using MiXCR and keeps one entry per CDR3 protein. The profile shows about 350,000 distinct CDR3 sequences, 11% of them singletons. The sequenced sample was PBMCs, obtained on the day of the first yellow fever vaccination. Every receptor here comes from a man younger than 35 who received the YFV17D yellow fever vaccine.

The chain couples TRBV5-5 to TRBJ1-1, with D possibly being TRBD1 (5 bases). The CDR3 length is 16 residues. Germline V lookup: CDR1 SGHKS, CDR2 YYEKEE (reference sequence). V was shortened by 3 bases and J by 5 bases, with 20 bases between the two germline ends. In nucleotides, the CDR3 is TGTGCCAGCAGCTCATCGGTTCGGGGGGAGGGAACTGAAGCTTTCTTT. Protein: CASSSSVRGEGTEAFF.

The CDR3 here is CASRVRLGVWQETQYF. The CDR3 nucleotides read TGTGCCAGCAGAGTCCGTCTGGGGGTTTGGCAAGAGACCCAGTACTTC. The chain employs TRBV5-8 and TRBJ2-5; either TRBD1 or TRBD2 may supply D (5 bases each). Per germline, CDR1 SGHTS and CDR2 YDEGEE. The CDR3 extends over 16 amino acids. V was cut by 5 bases and J by 2 bases, with 19 bases left in between.

This clonotype has only a few counts. The rearrangement links TRBV19 to TRBJ1-5; 8 nucleotides align to TRBD1. Germline CDR1 is LNHDA and CDR2 is SQIVND (reference sequence). The ends lost 6 bases at V and 2 bases at J; junction bases unmatched: 9. This CDR3 contains 16 residues. CDR3 in DNA: TGTGCCAGTAGCGGGGACAGGCCGGTGGGCAATCAGCCCCAGCATTTT. Its protein product is CASSGDRPVGNQPQHF.

This clonotype was counted a few times. CDR3 amino acids: CASSYSPAGAGQPQHF. CDR3 in DNA: TGTGCCAGCAGTTACTCGCCCGCGGGGGCAGGCCAGCCCCAGCATTTT. The V gene is TRBV6-5, the J gene TRBJ1-5; D possibly corresponds to TRBD1 (6 bases). With 0 bases removed from V and 7 bases from J, the gap between germline ends came to 16 bases. The V gene's germline CDR1 is MNHEY and CDR2 SVGAGI. The length of the CDR3 is 16 residues.

The sample holds a few counts of this clonotype. The J gene is TRBJ1-1, the V gene TRBV11-1; 8 nucleotides align to TRBD1. Germline CDR1 and CDR2: SGHAT and FQDESV (reference sequence). The CDR3 is made up of 15 amino acids. In DNA, the CDR3 is TGTGCTAGCGTCACAGGGGGATTTGAGAACACTGAAGCTTTCTTT. Its protein product is CASVTGGFENTEAFF.

The rearrangement links TRBV5-1 to TRBJ2-3, with D possibly matching TRBD2 (6 bases). Per the germline V gene, CDR1 is SGHRS and CDR2 is YFSETQ. The CDR3 totals 16 residues. V was pared by 3 bases and J by 1 base, with 15 bases between. The CDR3 spells CASSSGVTPGTDTQYF. The CDR3, as DNA: TGCGCCAGCAGCTCGGGGGTCACACCGGGCACAGATACGCAGTATTTT.

The rearrangement uses TRBV20-1 and TRBJ2-7, with 8 nucleotides matching TRBD1. Germline V gene sequence: CDR1 DFQATT, CDR2 SNEGSKA (reference sequence). V lost 4 bases to trimming and J lost 6 bases; unmatched junction nucleotides: 8. CDR3 length: 13 amino acids. CDR3 DNA: TGCAGTGCTATGGACAGGGTCTCGGGCGAGCAGTACTTC. Translating gives CSAMDRVSGEQYF.

In this sample, this clonotype turned up a few times. This chain links TRBV4-3 with TRBJ2-2, with D uncertain. Looked up from germline, CDR1 is LGHNA and CDR2 is YSLEER. Trimming took off 0 bases at V and 3 bases at J, with 11 bases between the two ends. This CDR3 is built from 16 residues. This CDR3 is CASSQESGSYTGELFF. The CDR3 DNA sequence: TGCGCCAGCAGCCAAGAGTCTGGTTCTTACACCGGGGAGCTGTTTTTT.

This clonotype has just one count. This clone may be a read error of a much larger clone one base away. CDR3 sequence: CASSDLTRTGVETQYF. CDR3 nucleotides: TGTGCCAGCAGTGATCTAACCAGGACAGGGGTCGAGACCCAGTACTTC. The chain has TRBV25-1 and TRBJ2-5, with 9 bases matching TRBD1. The CDR3 sequence is 16 residues long. Trimming removed 3 bases from V and 5 bases from J; junction bases left unmatched: 10. Germline assignment: CDR1 MGHDK and CDR2 SYGVNS.

This clonotype was detected ten times or more. This chain joins TRBV7-3 and TRBJ2-4, with D perhaps matching TRBD2 (5 bases). CDR3 size: 13 residues. Germline V gives CDR1 SGHTA, CDR2 FQGTGA. V lost 1 base, J lost 8 bases, and 9 bases lay in between. CDR3 residues: CASSLRPGDIQYF. The CDR3 DNA follows: TGTGCCAGCAGCTTAAGGCCCGGGGACATTCAGTACTTC.

The J gene is TRBJ2-3, the V gene TRBV2, with D hard to call. CDR3 length: 14 amino acids. V was trimmed by 3 bases and J by 4 bases, leaving 11 bases between them. Per the germline V gene, CDR1 is SNHLY and CDR2 is FYNNEI. The CDR3 reads CASSERQAADTQYF. The DNA for the CDR3 is TGTGCCAGCAGTGAGAGGCAGGCTGCAGATACGCAGTATTTT.

This chain uses TRBV4-1 with TRBJ2-4; no definite D call. The CDR3 consists of 15 residues. Trimming took 0 bases from V and 5 from J, leaving 11 bases between them. CDR1 is MGHRA and CDR2 is YSYEKL in the germline V gene. CDR3: CASSQDRLGQNIQYF. The CDR3 nucleotides are TGCGCCAGCAGCCAAGATCGGCTAGGACAAAACATTCAGTACTTC.

The chain employs TRBV29-1 and TRBJ2-2, with TRBD1 as a possible D gene (5 bases). Trimming took 5 bases from V and 7 from J, leaving 14 bases between them. CDR1 is SQVTM, CDR2 ANQGSEA, per germline. CDR3 length: 13 amino acids. Written as DNA, the CDR3 is TGCAGCGTTTCTACGACAGTCTACGGGGAGCTGTTTTTT. Encoded protein: CSVSTTVYGELFF.

The V gene is TRBV4-3, the J gene TRBJ2-3, with TRBD1 identical over 9 bases. This CDR3 comprises 16 residues. The junction had 7 bases not matched to a gene; V was cut back by 0 bases and J by 6 bases. Germline CDR1 is LGHNA and CDR2 is YSLEER. This CDR3 reads CASSQDTGGWLDTQYF. CDR3 bases: TGCGCCAGCAGCCAAGACACAGGGGGCTGGTTGGATACGCAGTATTTT.

The chain is built from TRBV7-2 and TRBJ2-4, with D possibly TRBD1 on 6 matching bases. This CDR3 comprises 14 residues. The V gene's germline CDR1 is SGHTA and CDR2 FQGNSA. V was cut by 6 bases and J by 12 bases, with 21 bases left in between. The CDR3 sequence: CASSFHPGAQAQYF. As DNA, the CDR3 is TGTGCCAGCAGTTTCCACCCAGGGGCTCAAGCTCAGTACTTC.

V usage is TRBV12-3 or TRBV12-4 and J usage is TRBJ2-7, with D possibly being TRBD2 (8 bases). This CDR3 contains 15 residues. V was trimmed by 5 bases and J by 0 bases, leaving 14 bases between them. CDR3 sequence (DNA): TGTGCCAGCAGTCGGGGGGGACAGTACTCCTACGAGCAGTACTTC. Amino acid sequence: CASSRGGQYSYEQYF.

This clonotype has a count of ten or more. V gene TRBV15 combines with J gene TRBJ1-2, with TRBD1 as a possible D gene (5 bases). Germline V gives CDR1 LNHNV, CDR2 YYDKDF (reference sequence). The CDR3 sequence is 16 residues long. Trimming stripped 0 bases from V and 8 bases from J, with 19 bases between. Written as DNA, the CDR3 is TGTGCCACCAGCAGAGAAGGTTTTATGTTGGGGGAAGGCTACACCTTC. Its translation is CATSREGFMLGEGYTF. Variable domain in full (rest from reference TRBV15 and TRBJ1-2): DAMVIQNPRYQVTQFGKPVTLSCSQTLNHNVMYWYQQKSSQAPKLLFHYYDKDFNNEADTPDNFQSRRPNTSFCFLDIRSPGLGDTAMYLCATSREGFMLGEGYTFGSGTRLTVV.

In this sample, this clonotype turned up a few times. The chain links TRBV6-2 or TRBV6-3 to TRBJ1-4; tentatively, D is TRBD1 (5 bases). The CDR3 sequence is 14 residues long. Germline V gives CDR1 MNHEY, CDR2 SVGEGT. CDR3: CATADGGTYEKLFF. In DNA form, the CDR3 reads TGTGCTACAGCAGACGGGGGGACGTATGAAAAACTGTTTTTT.

The chain employs TRBV28 and TRBJ2-1, with 8 bases fitting TRBD2. The CDR3 runs to 16 residues. The ends lost 3 bases at V and 10 bases at J; junction bases unmatched: 14. Looked up from germline, CDR1 is MDHEN and CDR2 is SYDVKM. The CDR3 sequence: CASSLGGRGALGEQFF. Written as DNA, the CDR3 is TGTGCCAGCAGTTTGGGAGGGCGGGGGGCGCTGGGGGAGCAGTTCTTC.

This chain links TRBV6-2 or TRBV6-3 with TRBJ2-7, with D possibly being TRBD2 (6 bases). Trimming took off 3 bases at V and 6 bases at J, with 15 bases between the two ends. The CDR3 loop spans 14 amino acids. Germline V gives CDR1 MNHEY, CDR2 SVGEGT. CDR3 bases: TGTGCCAGCAGTTATGGGGCAGCGGAGGGCGAGCAGTACGTC. Residues: CASSYGAAEGEQYV.

The sample holds many counts of this clonotype. The V call is TRBV7-3, the J call TRBJ2-1, with TRBD2 as a possible D gene (5 bases). V gave up 5 bases and J gave up 4 bases, with 12 bases separating them. The CDR3 is 14 residues long. Germline V gene data show CDR1 as SGHTA and CDR2 as FQGTGA. The CDR3 here is CASSPSSGYNEQFF. The CDR3 bases are TGTGCCAGCAGCCCCTCGTCGGGGTACAATGAGCAGTTCTTC.

This clonotype was recorded a few times. The genes are TRBV7-3 and TRBJ1-1; perhaps TRBD1 as D (6 bases). The CDR3 totals 13 residues. Germline CDR1 is SGHTA and CDR2 is FQGTGA. V was shortened by 6 bases and J by 1 base, with 9 bases between the two germline ends. The CDR3 loop is CASRRDKNTEAFF. CDR3 DNA: TGTGCCAGCAGACGGGACAAGAACACTGAAGCTTTCTTT.

The chain joins TRBV5-1 to TRBJ1-1, with D hard to call. The V end lost 4 bases, the J end lost 1 base, and 11 bases lay between the germline ends. The V gene's germline CDR1 is SGHRS and CDR2 YFSETQ. The CDR3 has 14 residues. CDR3 bases: TGCGCCAGCAGCCCGAGAGGGAGGAACACTGAAGCTTTCTTT. Residues: CASSPRGRNTEAFF. The full variable domain, completed using reference TRBV5-1 and TRBJ1-1, is KAGVTQTPRYLIKTRGQQVTLSCSPISGHRSVSWYQQTPGQGLQFLFEYFSETQRNKGNFPGRFSGRQFSNSRSEMNVSTLELGDSALYLCASSPRGRNTEAFFGQGTRLTVV.

The rearrangement joins TRBV5-1 to TRBJ1-2, with D hard to call. The CDR3 runs to 14 residues. The V end lost 0 bases, the J end lost 4 bases, and 10 bases lay between the germline ends. The germline V gene encodes CDR1 SGHRS and CDR2 YFSETQ. CDR3 sequence: CASSLGGRLYGYTF. The CDR3 region has the DNA TGCGCCAGCAGCTTGGGAGGCAGACTCTATGGCTACACCTTC.

In this sample, this clonotype turned up a few times. This rearrangement joins TRBV5-1 to TRBJ2-3; possibly TRBD1 for D (5 bases). CDR1 is SGHRS and CDR2 is YFSETQ in the germline V gene. Trimming removed 4 bases at V and 1 base at J, with 13 bases between. CDR3 size: 15 residues. CDR3 amino acids: CASSTGHAGTDTQYF. CDR3 DNA sequence: TGCGCCAGCAGCACAGGACACGCCGGCACAGATACGCAGTATTTT.

The table lists this clonotype with many counts. This rearrangement joins TRBV5-6 to TRBJ2-2, with D tentatively TRBD2 (6 bases). The CDR3 is 19 amino acids. The germline V and J ends were trimmed by 4 bases and 1 base, with 23 bases remaining between them. The germline V gene encodes CDR1 SGHDT and CDR2 YYEEEE. The CDR3 loop is CASSLCGALPGGNTGELFF. The CDR3 nucleotides read TGTGCCAGCAGCCTTTGCGGTGCGCTTCCCGGGGGGAACACCGGGGAGCTGTTTTTT.

The rearrangement links TRBV5-6 to TRBJ2-1; TRBD2 matches at 14 bases. The CDR3 totals 16 residues. CDR1 and CDR2 from the germline V gene are SGHDT and YYEEEE. Losses at the gene ends were 5 bases for V and 10 bases for J; bases not matched to a gene: 11. CDR3 in amino acids: CASRDPTSGGAGEQFF. CDR3 nucleotides: TGTGCCAGCAGGGACCCGACTAGCGGGGGGGCGGGAGAGCAGTTCTTC.

The chain links TRBV6-5 to TRBJ2-1; TRBD1 might be the D (5 bases). V was trimmed by 3 bases and J by 7 bases, leaving 13 bases between them. The CDR3 has 14 amino acids. Germline values: CDR1 MNHEY, CDR2 SVGAGI. The chain's CDR3 is CASSYVASGNEQFF. The CDR3 DNA is TGTGCCAGCAGTTATGTAGCTTCAGGGAATGAGCAGTTCTTC.